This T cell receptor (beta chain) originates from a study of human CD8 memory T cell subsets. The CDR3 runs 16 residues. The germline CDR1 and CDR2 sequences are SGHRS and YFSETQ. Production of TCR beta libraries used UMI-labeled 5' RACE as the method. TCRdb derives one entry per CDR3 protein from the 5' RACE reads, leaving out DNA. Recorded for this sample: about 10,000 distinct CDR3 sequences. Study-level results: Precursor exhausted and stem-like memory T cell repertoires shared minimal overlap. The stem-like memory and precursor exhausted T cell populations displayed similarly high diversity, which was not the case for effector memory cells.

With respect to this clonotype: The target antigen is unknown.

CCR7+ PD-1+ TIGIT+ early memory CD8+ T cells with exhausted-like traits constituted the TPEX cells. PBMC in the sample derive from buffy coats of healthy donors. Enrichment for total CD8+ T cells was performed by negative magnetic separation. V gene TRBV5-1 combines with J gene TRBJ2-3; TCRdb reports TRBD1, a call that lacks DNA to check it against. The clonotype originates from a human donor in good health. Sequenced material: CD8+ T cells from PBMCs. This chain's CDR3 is CASSSEPTGAQDTQYF.